A selection of T cell receptor beta chains follows, all from one sample in a study of cytomegalovirus exposure and HLA in healthy donors. Sequencing used immunoSEQ multiplex PCR; TCRdb keeps in-frame clones, though not all of them. The table has 170,000 or so clones, almost 85% seen once. Material for sequencing was PBMCs. Source of these receptors: a woman between 45 and 60 years old in good health and CMV-seronegative. CDR3s include the opening cysteine and the closing phenylalanine or tryptophan. Fields, in order: CDR3 DNA, CDR3 protein, clone size, J gene, V gene, D gene. D genes are given only for firm matches. Size values are once, few and many counts, or a class for expanded clones, and some rows have none.

TGTGCCAGCAGCTTGTACTCGGAGCGGGAGAGGGATGAGCAGTTCTTC	CASSLYSERERDEQFF	.	TRBJ2-1	TRBV5-1	TRBD2
TGCGCCAGCAGTGAGCCAGGTGGATGTAAGGAAAAACTGTTTTTT	CASSEPGGCKEKLFF	.	TRBJ1-4	TRBV10-1	.
TGCGCCAGCAGCCGAGAAGTCAGGGGCCTAGCGGGAGGGGATACGCAGTATTTT	CASSREVRGLAGGDTQYF	.	TRBJ2-3	TRBV4-1	TRBD2
TGTGCCAGTAGTTCACAGGGGGCCCTGTTCCAGTACTTC	CASSSQGALFQYF	.	TRBJ2-7	TRBV19	TRBD1
TGTGCCAGCAGTGAATCCAAGGGGCCAGCTGGAAACACCATATATTTT	CASSESKGPAGNTIYF	.	TRBJ1-3	TRBV25-1	.
TGCAGCGACAGGACAGGGCCCGGGGCCAACGTCCTGACTTTC	CSDRTGPGANVLTF	.	TRBJ2-6	TRBV29-1	TRBD1
TGTGCCTGGAGTAGTCTGGGGGGCTATGGCTACACCTTC	CAWSSLGGYGYTF	.	TRBJ1-2	TRBV30	.
TGCGCCAGCAGCCAAGCCCCGTTTTCACGAGGCACAGATACGCAGTATTTT	CASSQAPFSRGTDTQYF	.	TRBJ2-3	TRBV4-1	.
TGTGCCAGCAGCTTCGACAGGGGCTCCTACAATGAGCAGTTCTTC	CASSFDRGSYNEQFF	.	TRBJ2-1	TRBV5-8	TRBD1
TGTGCCAGCAACCTACAGGGTCACACTGAAGCTTTCTTT	CASNLQGHTEAFF	few	TRBJ1-1	TRBV6-1	.
TGCAGTGGGGCGGGTGGCTACGAGCAGTACTTC	CSGAGGYEQYF	.	TRBJ2-7	TRBV20-1	.
TGTGCCAGCAGCCAAGCGGGGGGTCGGAGAAATGAGCAGTTCTTC	CASSQAGGRRNEQFF	.	TRBJ2-1	TRBV7-9	TRBD2
TGTGCCAGCTCACCAGGGACAGGGGGCCCGGGCGAGCAGTACTTC	CASSPGTGGPGEQYF	.	TRBJ2-7	TRBV18	TRBD1
TGTGCCAGCAGTTTGTTATCTTCACCCCTCCACTTT	CASSLLSSPLHF	.	TRBJ1-6	TRBV28	.
TGTGCCAGCAGCCCATACGCGGGACAGGGGGCTCATGAGCAGTTCTTC	CASSPYAGQGAHEQFF	.	TRBJ2-1	TRBV7-3	TRBD1
TGTGCCAGCAGCCTCCAGGGTGAAGCTTTCTTT	CASSLQGEAFF	.	TRBJ1-1	TRBV7-9	.
TGTGCCAGCAGCATACCTCGGGGGGCGCTAACCTACGAGCAGTACTTC	CASSIPRGALTYEQYF	.	TRBJ2-7	TRBV11-3	.
TGTGCCAGCAGCCCCCATGCTCGGAGTTCAAACTATGGCTACACCTTC	CASSPHARSSNYGYTF	few	TRBJ1-2	TRBV7-3	.
TGCAGGTTAGCTTGGGACAGGGCCTACGAGCAGTACTTC	CRLAWDRAYEQYF	.	TRBJ2-7	TRBV29-1	TRBD1
TGTGCCAGCAGCGGAACCCCCGGGACAGTTCGTGGGGCCAAAAACATTCAGTACTTC	CASSGTPGTVRGAKNIQYF	.	TRBJ2-4	TRBV2	TRBD1
TGCAGTGCTAGCCAGGAGACCCAGTACTTC	CSASQETQYF	.	TRBJ2-5	TRBV20-1	.
TGTGCCAGCAGCCAGGACACCTACGAGCAGTACTTC	CASSQDTYEQYF	.	TRBJ2-7	TRBV28	.
TGTGCCAGCAGTTTCAACAGACGGGGATCGTCGTTTGGTTCACCCCTCCACTTT	CASSFNRRGSSFGSPLHF	.	TRBJ1-6	TRBV28	.
TGCGCCAGCAGCGACAGGGTGGGTACAGATACGCAGTATTTT	CASSDRVGTDTQYF	.	TRBJ2-3	TRBV5-1	TRBD1
TGTGCCAGCTCACTGCGGGGGGGTTCCTACGAGCAGTACTTC	CASSLRGGSYEQYF	.	TRBJ2-7	TRBV18	TRBD2
TGTGCCAGTAGTAAGAATCTTTATTCGTTCGGCACCATATATTTT	CASSKNLYSFGTIYF	.	TRBJ1-3	TRBV19	.
TGTGCCAGCTCACGGGACCGGACAGGGGGCTCAGAGCAGTACTTC	CASSRDRTGGSEQYF	.	TRBJ2-7	TRBV18	TRBD1
TGTGCCAGCAGTGACCCGAGCTCTGGAAACACCATATATTTT	CASSDPSSGNTIYF	once	TRBJ1-3	TRBV6-1	.
TGTGCCAGCAGTTTATTTGGACTCTCCTACAATGAGCAGTTCTTC	CASSLFGLSYNEQFF	once	TRBJ2-1	TRBV27	.
TGTGCCAGCAGAGCCGGGGGGCGTGAAAAACTGTTTTTT	CASRAGGREKLFF	.	TRBJ1-4	TRBV7-6	.
TGTGCCAGCAGCATCGGGGGAGCCCAAGAGACCCAGTACTTC	CASSIGGAQETQYF	.	TRBJ2-5	TRBV6-1	.
TGTGCCAGCAGCGAGACAGGCGGGCCTCATCATGGCTACACCTTC	CASSETGGPHHGYTF	once	TRBJ1-2	TRBV25-1	.
TGCGCCAGCAGCTTGGCCCCAGGGGGCGCGGACACTGAAGCTTTCTTT	CASSLAPGGADTEAFF	.	TRBJ1-1	TRBV5-1	TRBD1
TGTGCCAGCAGTGAATTGAGGGGGCTAGAGACCCAGTACTTC	CASSELRGLETQYF	.	TRBJ2-5	TRBV25-1	TRBD1
TGCGCCAGCAGCTTTGACGAGGGTGAAGCTTTCTTT	CASSFDEGEAFF	few	TRBJ1-1	TRBV5-1	.
TGCGCCAGCAGCCGGGGATTGGGACAGGGGAGCGAAAAACTGTTTTTT	CASSRGLGQGSEKLFF	.	TRBJ1-4	TRBV4-3	TRBD1
TGCGCCAGCAGCGCAGGGGCACCCAATGAAAAACTGTTTTTT	CASSAGAPNEKLFF	.	TRBJ1-4	TRBV5-1	.
TGTGCCAGCAGCTCAACTAGCGGGGGCACCGGGGAGCTGTTTTTT	CASSSTSGGTGELFF	few	TRBJ2-2	TRBV7-3	TRBD2
TGTGCCAGCAGCCGCGGACTAGTTCCTTTATCAGATACGCAGTATTTT	CASSRGLVPLSDTQYF	.	TRBJ2-3	TRBV13	TRBD2
TGCGCCAGCAGCTTGGGGACTAGCGGGACCTTCTCCTACGAGCAGTACTTC	CASSLGTSGTFSYEQYF	.	TRBJ2-7	TRBV5-1	TRBD2
TGCAGCGGCGTCAATAACCGGGACAGGGGTCAGTTCTTC	CSGVNNRDRGQFF	.	TRBJ2-1	TRBV29-1	TRBD1
TGTGCTAGTGGCCGACAGGGGAGCGACAATGAGCAGTTCTTC	CASGRQGSDNEQFF	.	TRBJ2-1	TRBV12-5	TRBD1
TGTGCCAGCAGTTACACCACTCGGAGCTACGAGCAGTACTTC	CASSYTTRSYEQYF	.	TRBJ2-7	TRBV6-5	.
TGTGCCAGCAGGATTCTAGGCAGGGACTACAATGAGCAGTTCTTC	CASRILGRDYNEQFF	.	TRBJ2-1	TRBV28	.
TGCGCCAGCAGCGGCGGGACCGGCCCTGGGGCCCAGTACTTC	CASSGGTGPGAQYF	.	TRBJ2-5	TRBV5-1	.
TGTGCCAGCAGCTTAAGGGGGACAGGGGTCTATGGAAACATTCAGTGCTTC	CASSLRGTGVYGNIQCF	.	TRBJ2-4	TRBV11-2	TRBD1
TGCGCCAGCAGCTTTACAGCGGGGTACACAGATACGCAGTATTTT	CASSFTAGYTDTQYF	.	TRBJ2-3	TRBV5-1	TRBD2
TGCAGCGGGATAGCGGGGGCCAGCACAGATACGCAGTATTTT	CSGIAGASTDTQYF	.	TRBJ2-3	TRBV29-1	TRBD2
TGTGCCAGCAGCTTGGGGGGGGGCGGGGGGACTGAAGCTTTCTTT	CASSLGGGGGTEAFF	once	TRBJ1-1	TRBV7-8	.
TGCGCCAGCGGTCTAGCGGACACCACAGATACGCAGTATTTT	CASGLADTTDTQYF	.	TRBJ2-3	TRBV5-1	TRBD2
TGCAGCGTTGAACTCTACAATGAGCAGTTCTTC	CSVELYNEQFF	.	TRBJ2-1	TRBV29-1	.
TGTGCCAGCAGTTTATACTCCCGAGGGAACTATGGCTACACCTTC	CASSLYSRGNYGYTF	.	TRBJ1-2	TRBV28	.
TGTGCCAGCAGTCGGGTTACCTACGAGCAGTACTTC	CASSRVTYEQYF	once	TRBJ2-7	TRBV2	.